The entry that follows covers one T cell receptor beta chain sequence. CDR3 length: 13 amino acids. Trimming removed 6 bases at V and 5 bases at J, with 13 bases between. Germline CDR1 and CDR2: LNHDA and SQIVND (reference sequence). These data come from a study of blood T cell repertoires in COVID-19. The table came from immunoSEQ multiplex PCR; TCRdb's copy has only in-frame clones and leaves some out. The repertoire has about 330,000 clones, roughly 90% of them found once; the top ten carry 5% to 7%. The chain has TRBV19 and TRBJ2-5; D call uncertain. Specimen: peripheral blood. The receptor was isolated from a man aged 18 to 35 who had recovered from COVID-19. CDR3 coding DNA: TGTGCCAGTAGGAATGCCGGAGCCGAGACCCAGTACTTC. This sequence encodes CASRNAGAETQYF.